The present T cell receptor beta chain was sequenced within a study of beta chain features in type 1 diabetes (dated by TCRdb to 2017 to 2018). Study-wide context: Patients and healthy donors did not differ in mean age, gender distribution, total cell number or subset yield. Naive and central memory subsets were obtained from all 30 or so donors, but regulatory and stem cell-like memory subsets were isolated from only 8 patients and roughly 8 healthy donors. The study compared the TCRB repertoires of sorted circulating CD4+ T cell subsets in recently diagnosed type 1 diabetes patients with those in matched healthy donors. A total of roughly 100,000,000 sorted cells were examined across all samples, and the number of cells per subset was strongly correlated with RNA yield.

The CDR3 runs 17 amino acids, cysteine and phenylalanine included. The only DNA kept is the CDR3, 51 bases in frame from the first base. For CDR1 and CDR2, the germline V gene lists SQVTM and ANQGSEA. The germline V end is reduced by 8 bases and the J end by 5 bases; junction bases left unmatched: 22. The entire amount of isolated RNA was reverse transcribed using the High Capacity cDNA Reverse Transcription Kit, so the sequenced TCRB transcripts were expressed ones. Naive, central memory and regulatory T cell samples underwent deep immunoSEQ sequencing, averaging around 4 million total reads per sample. After sorted cells were lysed in RLT buffer, RNA was extracted with DNase-treated RNeasy Micro or Mini kits, with the choice depending on cell number. Each cell subset was processed on its own to prevent cross-contamination, while patient and healthy donor samples were processed together. TCRB sequences were amplified from cDNA with the immunoSEQ multiplex PCR, producing 87-bp fragments spanning the CDR3 region. Sequencing of the amplicons was performed on the Illumina HiSeq platform. As for the authors' bioinformatics: PCR bias was corrected computationally using synthetic template baselines, and reads within Hamming distance 2 were collapsed, with unmergeable singletons discarded. Reads were aligned to IMGT to assign V, D and J genes, CDR3 length, and insertions or deletions at six rearrangement sites. Clonotype counts were normalized to sorted cell number within each subset before computing true diversity and Gini coefficients with the tcR R package. The overlap coefficient, calculated on TCRB nucleotide sequences, was used to quantify repertoire sharing. Out-of-frame TCRB sequences from naive cells were analyzed as a proxy for the pre-selection repertoire. TCRdb retrieved this table from immuneACCESS and kept in-frame rearrangements only. Not all clones are present; in checked studies, unresolved V genes account for under half, and no reason is known for the remainder. The D gene and trimming were derived from the DNA, and the V and J assignments and clone size from that table. This sample comprises 240,000 or so clones, about 70% of them detected only once. Of the sample, around 0.05% is held by the ten largest clones.

Each donor gave one peripheral blood draw, averaging around 120 mL, which was collected into heparinised tubes. Naive, central memory, regulatory and stem cell-like memory CD4+ T cells were sorted on a BD FACSAria II using a panel including CD45RO, CCR7, CD25, CD127, CD95 and CD27. Every sorted population had a purity above 95%. PBMCs were isolated immediately by Lymphoprep density gradient centrifugation and stained directly without culture. So that batch effects would be minimized, each experiment stained and sorted samples in pairs, pairing one healthy donor with one patient. Overall study outcomes, separate from this receptor: In all four CD4+ subsets, TCRB CDR3 length was moderately but significantly shorter in type 1 diabetes patients. Because cDNA was sequenced instead of genomic DNA, highly expressing activated cells could be over-represented, though the groups showed no difference in activation or CD3 levels. Only small numbers of individuals were included in the HLA sub-analyses, which left unresolved whether HLA type had any influence on TCRB rearrangement. At VDJ recombination sites, patients with type 1 diabetes made fewer insertions and deleted more nucleotides, a pattern implying thymic rearrangement abnormalities. Shorter templates might be favored by PCR, yet because patient and control samples were amplified and corrected together, any such skew would affect both groups equally. Naive, central memory and regulatory TCRB repertoires appeared to be more similar among patients than among healthy donors.

As concerns this clone: This clone's antigen is unknown. Qualities for individual bases were not recorded, and no much larger clone is one base off.

Sample: naive CD4+ T cells from blood. The cell subset or site tag for this specimen amounts to: true naive CD4+ T cells. Recombination joined TRBV29-1 with TRBJ2-3, with TRBD1 matching 7 junction bases. The TCR originated in a man younger than 45 in good health. The base sequence is TGCAGCCACCGCGACAGGGCTTTATCGAGTGGCGGAGATACGCAGTATTTT. It specifies CSHRDRALSSGGDTQYF.